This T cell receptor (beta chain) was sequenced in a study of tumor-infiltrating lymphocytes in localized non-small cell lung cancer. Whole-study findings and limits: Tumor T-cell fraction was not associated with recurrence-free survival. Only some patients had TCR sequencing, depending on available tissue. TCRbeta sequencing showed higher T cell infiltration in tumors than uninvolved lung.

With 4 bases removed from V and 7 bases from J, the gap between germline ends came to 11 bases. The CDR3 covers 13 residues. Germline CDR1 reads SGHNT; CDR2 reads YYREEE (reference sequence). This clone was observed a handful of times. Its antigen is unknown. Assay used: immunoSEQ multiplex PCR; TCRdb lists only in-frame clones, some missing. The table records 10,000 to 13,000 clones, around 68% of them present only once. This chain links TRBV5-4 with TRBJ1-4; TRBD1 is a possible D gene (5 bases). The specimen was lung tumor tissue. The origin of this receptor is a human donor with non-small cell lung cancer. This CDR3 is CASSGDQGEKLFF. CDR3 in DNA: TGTGCCAGCAGCGGAGACCAGGGTGAAAAACTGTTTTTT.